The 27 T cell receptor beta chains reported below all come from one sample, sequenced in a study of OX40 agonist ivuxolimab in advanced cancers. The repertoire was sequenced with immunoSEQ multiplex PCR; TCRdb's copy has only in-frame clones and lacks some. Here the sample spans 70,000 or so clones, around 84% being singletons. The sequencing used CD4+ or CD8+ T cells sorted from blood, collected in a trial of the OX40 agonist ivuxolimab. These TCRs come from an adult with an advanced solid tumor such as melanoma, head and neck, liver or kidney cancer.

The genes are TRBV10-2 and TRBJ2-5, with a tentative D call TRBD2 (5 bases). V gave up 3 bases and J gave up 1 base, with 9 bases separating them. This CDR3 has 14 residues. Looked up from germline, CDR1 is WSHSY and CDR2 is SAAADI. CDR3 nucleotides: TGCGCCAGCAGTGAAGTGGGGAGCCAAGAGACCCAGTACTTC. It encodes CASSEVGSQETQYF.

This chain joins TRBV5-4 and TRBJ2-7; 8 bases agree with TRBD1. The CDR3 consists of 15 residues. Germline CDR1 is SGHNT and CDR2 is YYREEE (reference sequence). V shed 1 base, J shed 7 bases, and the junction held 10 bases outside the gene matches. CDR3 bases: TGTGCCAGCAGCTTGACAGGGGGTGGGAGGATGGAGCAGTACTTC. It is translated as CASSLTGGGRMEQYF.

The chain is built from TRBV27 and TRBJ1-1; D remains ambiguous. V dropped 2 bases and J dropped 2 bases, with 9 bases sitting between them. This CDR3 is built from 14 residues. Germline V CDR1 and CDR2: MNHEY, SMNVEV (reference sequence). The CDR3 nucleotides are TGTGCCAGCAGTTTAACTCATCTAAACACTGAAGCTTTCTTT. Its protein is CASSLTHLNTEAFF.

This chain uses TRBV6-1 with TRBJ2-7; TRBD1 matches at 7 bases. V lost 2 bases to trimming and J lost 1 base; unmatched junction nucleotides: 2. Per the germline V gene, CDR1 is MNHNS and CDR2 is SASEGT. This CDR3 region has 14 residues. The CDR3 DNA is TGTGCCAGCAGTGAATGGACAGGTTCCTACGAGCAGTACTTC. This codes for CASSEWTGSYEQYF.

The chain couples TRBV7-2 to TRBJ2-5; TRBD2 agrees at 10 bases. The V gene end was trimmed by 2 bases and the J gene end by 4 bases; junction bases not matched to a gene: 7. The CDR3 spans 16 residues. Germline V CDR1 and CDR2: SGHTA, FQGNSA. The chain's CDR3 is CASSLRASGSTETQYF. The CDR3 region has the DNA TGTGCCAGCAGCTTAAGGGCTAGCGGGAGCACAGAGACCCAGTACTTC. The full variable domain, with the rest looked up from reference TRBV7-2 and TRBJ2-5, is GAGVSQSPSNKVTEKGKDVELRCDPISGHTALYWYRQSLGQGLEFLIYFQGNSAPDKSGLPSDRFSAERTGGSVSTLTIQRTQQEDSAVYLCASSLRASGSTETQYFGPGTRLLVL.

This clone was observed a single time. The chain is built from TRBV18 and TRBJ2-3; D is uncertain. The CDR3 extends over 12 amino acids. Trimming left V 5 bases short and J 6 bases short, with 9 bases between. CDR1 is KGHSH and CDR2 is LQKENI in the germline V gene. The CDR3 is CASSSAWDTQYF. The CDR3 DNA is TGTGCCAGCTCATCCGCATGGGATACGCAGTATTTT.

The V gene is TRBV9, the J gene TRBJ2-2; TRBD2 aligns across 8 bases. CDR3 length equals 16 residues. Germline trimming cut 0 bases from V and 1 base from J; bases unmatched to any gene: 2. The germline CDR1 and CDR2 sequences are SGDLS and YYNGEE. CDR3 sequence reads: CASSVDLAGNTGELFF. In DNA, the CDR3 is TGTGCCAGCAGCGTAGACCTAGCGGGGAACACCGGGGAGCTGTTTTTT.

This sequence joins TRBV5-7 and TRBJ1-2; 9 bases are shared with TRBD1. TRBV5-7 counts as an open reading frame of uncertain function. The CDR3 extends over 15 amino acids. V shed 3 bases and J 4 bases; nucleotides not matched to a gene: 7. The CDR3 loop is CASSWAGTGSYGYTF. CDR3 nucleotide sequence: TGTGCCAGCAGCTGGGCCGGGACAGGGAGCTATGGCTACACCTTC.

The rearrangement uses TRBV13 and TRBJ2-5; 8 positions agree with TRBD1. V shed 0 bases and J 6 bases; nucleotides not matched to a gene: 9. The CDR3 is made up of 16 amino acids. In germline, CDR1 is PRHDT, CDR2 FYEKMQ (reference sequence). The CDR3, as DNA: TGTGCCAGCAGCTTAGGTTTCGGAACAGGGGGGAAGACCCAGTACTTC. Its translation: CASSLGFGTGGKTQYF.

The rearrangement uses TRBV23-1 and TRBJ2-1; 11 bases map to TRBD2. TRBV23-1 belongs to the ORF category, with a function that is uncertain. The CDR3 has 16 residues. V shed 0 bases and J 6 bases; nucleotides not matched to a gene: 4. The CDR3 sequence: CASSQSGGLAGNEQFF. The DNA of the CDR3 is TGCGCCAGCAGTCAATCGGGCGGACTAGCGGGCAATGAGCAGTTCTTC.

This chain uses TRBV7-2 with TRBJ2-7; 7 bases align to TRBD2. The ends lost 1 base at V and 2 bases at J; junction bases unmatched: 5. Germline V gene sequence: CDR1 SGHTA, CDR2 FQGNSA. The CDR3 totals 15 residues. This CDR3 is CASSLGEGGPYEQYF. CDR3 DNA: TGTGCCAGCAGCTTAGGGGAGGGAGGACCCTACGAGCAGTACTTC.

This chain uses TRBV13 with TRBJ1-1; possible D gene TRBD1, 6 bases. CDR1 is PRHDT, CDR2 FYEKMQ, per germline (reference sequence). V gave up 0 bases and J gave up 1 base, with 9 bases separating them. CDR3 size: 15 residues. The CDR3 loop reads CASSLGQGQNTEAFF. The CDR3, as DNA: TGTGCCAGCAGCTTAGGCCAGGGGCAGAACACTGAAGCTTTCTTT.

The rearrangement joins TRBV7-9 to TRBJ2-5; D is undetermined. The CDR3 is 13 residues long. Trimming removed 7 bases at V and 7 bases at J, with 16 bases between. CDR1 is SEHNR, CDR2 FQNEAQ, per germline (reference sequence). The CDR3 protein is CASTAPEKGTQYF. The DNA of the CDR3 is TGTGCCAGCACCGCCCCCGAAAAAGGGACCCAGTACTTC.

This rearrangement joins TRBV5-1 to TRBJ1-1; D gene uncertain. Trimming left V 3 bases short and J 0 bases short, with 6 bases between. This CDR3 spans 13 amino acids. Germline values: CDR1 SGHRS, CDR2 YFSETQ. The CDR3 region has the DNA TGCGCCAGCAGCTCGGTACTGAACACTGAAGCTTTCTTT. It encodes CASSSVLNTEAFF.

The chain is built from TRBV6-6 and TRBJ2-5; 8 nucleotides match TRBD1. V lost 11 bases and J lost 7; bases outside the gene matches: 18. Germline values: CDR1 MNHNY, CDR2 SVGAGI (reference sequence). The CDR3 length is 15 residues. The CDR3 spells CAASGGQVPEGTQYF. CDR3 in DNA: TGTGCCGCCTCCGGGGGACAGGTTCCGGAGGGGACCCAGTACTTC.

V is TRBV11-2 and J is TRBJ1-1, with a tentative D call TRBD1 (5 bases). The V end was cut by 5 bases, the J end by 4 bases, with 14 bases between. Germline lookup yields CDR1 SGHAT and CDR2 FQNNGV. There are 14 residues in the CDR3. In nucleotides, the CDR3 is TGTGCCAGCAGCCTTCTTGGGGGGTCCACTGAAGCTTTCTTT. It codes for CASSLLGGSTEAFF. The variable domain in full, completed from reference TRBV11-2 and TRBJ1-1, reads EAGVAQSPRYKIIEKRQSVAFWCNPISGHATLYWYQQILGQGPKLLIQFQNNGVVDDSQLPKDRFSAERLKGVDSTLKIQPAKLEDSAVYLCASSLLGGSTEAFFGQGTRLTVV.

The genes are TRBV29-1 and TRBJ1-3; D call uncertain. This CDR3 has 16 amino acids. Germline V gene sequence: CDR1 SQVTM, CDR2 ANQGSEA. V gave up 1 base and J gave up 0 bases, with 13 bases separating them. The CDR3 bases are TGCAGCGTTGAAGGTGCACTGGGCATCTCTGGAAACACCATATATTTT. This gives the protein CSVEGALGISGNTIYF. Using reference TRBV29-1 and TRBJ1-3 for the parts outside the CDR3, the full variable domain is SAVISQKPSRDICQRGTSLTIQCQVDSQVTMMFWYRQQPGQSLTLIATANQGSEATYESGFVIDKFPISRPNLTFSTLTVSNMSPEDSSIYLCSVEGALGISGNTIYFGEGSWLTVV.

The gene calls are TRBV2 and TRBJ2-5; possible D gene TRBD1, 6 bases. This CDR3 has 14 residues. Germline V lookup: CDR1 SNHLY, CDR2 FYNNEI. Trimming pared 5 bases from V and 3 bases from J, leaving 13 bases between. The CDR3 DNA is TGTGCCAGCAGTTTTTTAAGGACAGAAGAGACCCAGTACTTC. Its translation: CASSFLRTEETQYF.

The chain carries TRBV7-5 and TRBJ2-1; the D call in the table, TRBD2, was not verified against the DNA. TRBV7-5 is flagged as a pseudogene. This CDR3 comprises 15 residues. The chain's CDR3 is CARSSAPRVYNEQFF. CDR3 DNA sequence: TGTGCCAGAAGCTCCGCCCCCCGGGTTTACAATGAGCAGTTCTTC.

The rearrangement links TRBV4-2 to TRBJ1-1; unclear D gene. Germline V gene sequence: CDR1 LGHNA, CDR2 YNFKEQ. This CDR3 contains 14 residues. Between the trimmed V and J ends, which lost 4 bases and 1 base, there was a span of 10 bases. CDR3 residues: CASSPPTENTEAFF. The CDR3 DNA follows: TGTGCCAGCAGCCCACCGACGGAGAACACTGAAGCTTTCTTT.

The V gene is TRBV28, the J gene TRBJ2-1; 8 bases are a match to TRBD1. Unmatched junction bases numbered 16, after V lost 4 bases and J lost 8 bases. The CDR3 covers 17 residues. Germline CDR1 MDHEN, CDR2 SYDVKM. Here the CDR3 DNA reads TGTGCCAGCAGTTCCCCCCGGGACAGGACGGGTTACTATGAGCAGTTCTTC. Translated: CASSSPRDRTGYYEQFF.

The chain recombines TRBV7-2 with TRBJ1-5, with D possibly being TRBD1 (6 bases). The ends were cut back, 1 base at V and 5 bases at J, with 12 bases in the middle. CDR1 is SGHTA and CDR2 is FQGNSA in the germline V gene. This CDR3 spans 15 amino acids. The CDR3 bases are TGTGCCAGCAGCTTAGTCGGGGGCGGGGATCAGCCCCAGCATTTT. This gives the protein CASSLVGGGDQPQHF. Full variable domain (outside the CDR3, taken from reference TRBV7-2 and TRBJ1-5): GAGVSQSPSNKVTEKGKDVELRCDPISGHTALYWYRQSLGQGLEFLIYFQGNSAPDKSGLPSDRFSAERTGGSVSTLTIQRTQQEDSAVYLCASSLVGGGDQPQHFGDGTRLSIL.

This clone was observed once. This chain uses TRBV4-2 with TRBJ2-3; TRBD1 aligns across 8 bases. The germline CDR1 and CDR2 sequences are LGHNA and YNFKEQ. With V trimmed by 0 bases and J by 7 bases, 18 bases remained unmatched. There are 19 residues in the CDR3. CDR3 sequence: CASSQDLPGRGPVAYTQYF. Written as DNA, the CDR3 is TGTGCCAGCAGCCAAGATCTCCCGGGCAGGGGGCCTGTTGCATATACGCAGTATTTT.

This clone has only one observation. The chain recombines TRBV28 with TRBJ1-2, with TRBD1 matching over 8 bases. CDR1 and CDR2 from the germline V gene are MDHEN and SYDVKM. The CDR3 extends over 14 amino acids. V lost 6 bases and J lost 6; bases outside the gene matches: 9. CDR3 in DNA: TGTGCCAGCAGACCCCCGGGGACAGGTAATGGCTACACCTTC. It specifies CASRPPGTGNGYTF.

V gene TRBV6-1 combines with J gene TRBJ2-1, with 8 bases aligning to TRBD1. V shed 2 bases, J shed 10 bases, and the junction held 7 bases outside the gene matches. The CDR3 spans 14 residues. The germline gives CDR1 MNHNS, CDR2 SASEGT. CDR3 sequence reads: CASSERTGSREQFF. As DNA, the CDR3 is TGTGCCAGCAGTGAAAGGACAGGGTCGAGGGAGCAGTTCTTC.

Turning to this clone: At one boundary the junction diverges from the germline segment, which might be a read error. V gene TRBV19 combines with J gene TRBJ2-1; perhaps D is TRBD1 or TRBD2 (5 bases each). Germline assignment: CDR1 LNHDA and CDR2 SQIVND (reference sequence). This CDR3 region has 16 residues. The chain's CDR3 is CASSIDRDLFYNEQFF. The CDR3 DNA sequence: TGTGCCAGTAGCATAGACCGGGACCTATTCTACAATGAGCAGTTCTTC.

For the CDR3, the DNA is TGCGCCAGCAGCCCCCTCGGACTAGCGGAAAATGAGCAGTTCTTC. Amino acids: CASSPLGLAENEQFF. This chain joins TRBV5-1 and TRBJ2-1; TRBD2 agrees at 10 bases. Germline CDR1 and CDR2: SGHRS and YFSETQ. The CDR3 covers 15 residues. J gave up 7 bases and V 4 bases, and 8 bases lay outside the gene matches.